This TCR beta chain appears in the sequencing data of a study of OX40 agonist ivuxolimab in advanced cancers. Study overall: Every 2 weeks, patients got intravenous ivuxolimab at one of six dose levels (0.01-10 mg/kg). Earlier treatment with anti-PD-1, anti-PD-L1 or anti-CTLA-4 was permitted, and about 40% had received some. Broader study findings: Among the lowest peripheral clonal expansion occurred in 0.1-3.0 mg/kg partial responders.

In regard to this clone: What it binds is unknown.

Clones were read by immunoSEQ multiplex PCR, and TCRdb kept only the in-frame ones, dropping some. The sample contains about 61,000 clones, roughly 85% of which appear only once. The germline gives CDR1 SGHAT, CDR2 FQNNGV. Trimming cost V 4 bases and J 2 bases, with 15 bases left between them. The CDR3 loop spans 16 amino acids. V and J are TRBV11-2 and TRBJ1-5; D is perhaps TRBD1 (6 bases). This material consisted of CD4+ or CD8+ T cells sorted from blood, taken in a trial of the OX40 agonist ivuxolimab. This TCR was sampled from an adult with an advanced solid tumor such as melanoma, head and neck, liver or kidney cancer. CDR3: CASSSLQGKGNQPQHF. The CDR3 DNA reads TGTGCCAGCAGCTCCTTACAGGGTAAGGGCAATCAGCCCCAGCATTTT.